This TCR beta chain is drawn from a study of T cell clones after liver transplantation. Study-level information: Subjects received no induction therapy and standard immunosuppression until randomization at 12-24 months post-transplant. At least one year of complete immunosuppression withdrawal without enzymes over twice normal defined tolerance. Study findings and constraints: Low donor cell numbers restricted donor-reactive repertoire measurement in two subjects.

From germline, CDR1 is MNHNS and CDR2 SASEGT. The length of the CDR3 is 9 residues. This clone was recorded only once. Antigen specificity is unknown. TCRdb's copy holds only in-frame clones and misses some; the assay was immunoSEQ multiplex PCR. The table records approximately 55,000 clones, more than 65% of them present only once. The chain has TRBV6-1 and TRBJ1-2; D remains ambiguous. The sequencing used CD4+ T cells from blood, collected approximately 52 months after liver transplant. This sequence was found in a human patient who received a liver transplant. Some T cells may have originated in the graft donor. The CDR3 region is CGRLEDYTF. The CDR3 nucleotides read TGTGGGCGCCTAGAGGACTACACCTTC.